The 14 T cell receptor beta chains below come from one sample, sequenced in a study of blood T cell repertoires in COVID-19. Clones were read by immunoSEQ multiplex PCR, and TCRdb kept only the in-frame ones, dropping some. The sample carries approximately 440,000 clones, 90% recorded once. Sequenced: PBMCs or T cells enriched from blood (not recorded which). These receptors were obtained from a man younger than 35 who had recovered from COVID-19.

This clone was picked up one time. V and J are TRBV6-1 and TRBJ2-7; a weak D match, TRBD1 (6 bases). CDR1 and CDR2 from the germline V gene are MNHNS and SASEGT. This CDR3 contains 13 residues. Trimming took 3 bases from V and 6 from J, leaving 12 bases between them. The CDR3 is CASSEEQGAEQYF. The CDR3 DNA reads TGTGCCAGCAGTGAGGAACAGGGAGCCGAGCAGTACTTC.

The CDR3 sequence: CASLVGNQPQHF. DNA of the CDR3: TGTGCCAGCCTCGTCGGCAATCAGCCCCAGCATTTT. The V call is TRBV6-4, the J call TRBJ1-5, with D unclear. V gave up 8 bases and J gave up 2 bases, with 7 bases separating them. CDR3 size: 12 residues. CDR1 is MRHNA and CDR2 is SNTAGT in the germline V gene.

The chain joins TRBV29-1 to TRBJ2-7, with 8 bases lining up with TRBD1. The CDR3 is 12 residues long. Germline V gene data show CDR1 as SQVTM and CDR2 as ANQGSEA. Unmatched junction bases numbered 8, after V lost 7 bases and J lost 6 bases. The CDR3 DNA sequence: TGCAGCGCCAGGACAGGGACCCCCGAGCAGTACTTC. Its translation is CSARTGTPEQYF.

The chain joins TRBV5-4 to TRBJ1-5; 7 bases are a match to TRBD1. CDR3 length: 13 residues. Germline CDR1 reads SGHNT; CDR2 reads YYREEE (reference sequence). J lost 10 bases, V lost 5 bases, and 9 bases had no gene match. The CDR3 DNA reads TGTGCCAGCAGTTACGACAGGGCTGGACCCCAGCATTTT. This encodes CASSYDRAGPQHF.

The chain combines TRBV5-5 with TRBJ1-2; TRBD1 matches 10 bases. The CDR3 runs 16 residues. CDR1 is SGHKS, CDR2 YYEKEE, per germline (reference sequence). The trim removed 4 bases at V and 0 bases at J, leaving 6 bases unmatched. CDR3 nucleotide sequence: TGTGCCAGCAGCCCGGGACAGGGGATATCTAACTATGGCTACACCTTC. Protein sequence: CASSPGQGISNYGYTF.

J is TRBJ1-1 and V is TRBV7-9, with TRBD1 identical over 8 bases. The germline V gene encodes CDR1 SEHNR and CDR2 FQNEAQ (reference sequence). The CDR3 extends over 15 amino acids. The trim removed 4 bases at V and 2 bases at J, leaving 6 bases unmatched. The CDR3 sequence: CASSSRQGRNTEAFF. CDR3 bases: TGTGCCAGCAGCTCGCGACAGGGGAGAAACACTGAAGCTTTCTTT.

The rearrangement links TRBV19 to TRBJ1-5; maybe TRBD1 (5 bases). CDR1 is LNHDA and CDR2 is SQIVND in the germline V gene (reference sequence). The CDR3 runs 15 residues. V was shortened by 0 bases and J by 7 bases, with 13 bases between the two germline ends. CDR3 bases: TGTGCCAGTAGTATAGATCCTTGGGGGGGACAGCCCCAGCATTTT. Protein: CASSIDPWGGQPQHF.

The chain combines TRBV12-3 or TRBV12-4 with TRBJ1-5, with unresolved D. The CDR3 totals 13 residues. The V and J ends lost 7 bases and 4 bases respectively, with 11 bases between them. The DNA of the CDR3 is TGTGCCAGCACCTCGACACCTAATCAGCCCCAGCATTTT. It translates to CASTSTPNQPQHF.

CDR3 bases: TGTGCCAGCTCACCACTAGGCGGCAATGAGCAGTTCTTC. Translated, it gives CASSPLGGNEQFF. The chain couples TRBV18 to TRBJ2-1; D is uncertain. The V and J ends lost 1 base and 6 bases respectively, with 7 bases between them. The germline CDR1 and CDR2 sequences are KGHSH and LQKENI. The CDR3 spans 13 residues.

V gene TRBV5-1 combines with J gene TRBJ1-2; 9 bases map to TRBD1. The CDR3 runs 15 residues. The germline V gene encodes CDR1 SGHRS and CDR2 YFSETQ. The V gene end was trimmed by 4 bases and the J gene end by 8 bases; junction bases not matched to a gene: 12. CDR3 sequence: CASSPSGQGSPGYTF. The CDR3 DNA reads TGCGCCAGCAGCCCTTCGGGACAGGGTTCCCCGGGCTACACCTTC. The complete variable domain, with remaining parts taken from reference TRBV5-1 and TRBJ1-2, reads KAGVTQTPRYLIKTRGQQVTLSCSPISGHRSVSWYQQTPGQGLQFLFEYFSETQRNKGNFPGRFSGRQFSNSRSEMNVSTLELGDSALYLCASSPSGQGSPGYTFGSGTRLTVV.

The rearrangement uses TRBV6-6 and TRBJ1-5; TRBD1 matches 8 bases. Per germline, CDR1 MNHNY and CDR2 SVGAGI (reference sequence). There are 14 residues in the CDR3. Trimming cost V 7 bases and J 4 bases; bases outside gene matches: 6. The CDR3 DNA reads TGTGCCAGCACCCTAGGACAGGGAAATCAGCCCCAGCATTTT. Translation: CASTLGQGNQPQHF.

CDR3 sequence: CASSGNNSPLHF. The DNA of the CDR3 is TGTGCCAGCAGCGGCAATAATTCACCCCTCCACTTT. The chain links TRBV7-3 to TRBJ1-6; D ambiguous. Deletions cut 5 bases from V and 5 bases from J, with 4 bases between. The germline V gene encodes CDR1 SGHTA and CDR2 FQGTGA. The CDR3 covers 12 residues.

This clone was recorded once. V and J are TRBV10-3 and TRBJ2-7, with D unclear. Germline CDR1 and CDR2: ENHRY and SYGVKD. The ends were cut back, 4 bases at V and 3 bases at J, with 10 bases in the middle. The CDR3 is 13 amino acids. In DNA, the CDR3 is TGTGCCATCAGTGTTGGCAGTAACTACGAGCAGTACTTC. Its protein is CAISVGSNYEQYF.

V and J are TRBV5-1 and TRBJ1-3; D unresolved. The length of the CDR3 is 15 residues. V was shortened by 2 bases and J by 0 bases, with 9 bases between the two germline ends. The V gene's germline CDR1 is SGHRS and CDR2 YFSETQ. In nucleotides, the CDR3 is TGCGCCAGCAGCTTAGAGGGAAACTCTGGAAACACCATATATTTT. As protein: CASSLEGNSGNTIYF. Looking up the rest from reference TRBV5-1 and TRBJ1-3 gives the full variable domain: KAGVTQTPRYLIKTRGQQVTLSCSPISGHRSVSWYQQTPGQGLQFLFEYFSETQRNKGNFPGRFSGRQFSNSRSEMNVSTLELGDSALYLCASSLEGNSGNTIYFGEGSWLTVV.